The 22 T cell receptor beta chains below come from one sample, sequenced in a study of CD8+ T cells in alopecia areata. RNA, once extracted, was reverse transcribed into cDNA for use as the sequencing template. Data came from immunoSEQ multiplex PCR; TCRdb stores just in-frame clones and leaves some out. The table shows approximately 61,000 clones, with 90% to 97% occurring only once. The source material was CD8+ T cells sorted from blood, sampled at week 0. These receptor sequences come from a human donor with alopecia areata.

The genes are TRBV4-1 and TRBJ2-7, with D tentatively TRBD1 (5 bases). Trimming cost V 1 base and J 3 bases, with 7 bases left between them. CDR3 size: 13 residues. The germline CDR1 and CDR2 sequences are MGHRA and YSYEKL. The CDR3 DNA follows: TGCGCCAGCAGCCAAGGACAGAACTACGAGCAGTACTTC. Amino acids: CASSQGQNYEQYF.

The chain employs TRBV7-2 and TRBJ2-2; 9 nucleotides match TRBD1. Trimming removed 2 bases from V and 3 bases from J; junction bases left unmatched: 13. Germline CDR1 and CDR2: SGHTA and FQGNSA. This CDR3 is 19 amino acids long. CDR3 nucleotides: TGTGCCAGCAGCTTAACACTTCCCCCCGGGACAGGGCACACCGGGGAGCTGTTTTTT. This sequence encodes CASSLTLPPGTGHTGELFF.

The chain couples TRBV7-2 to TRBJ2-7, with TRBD1 matching over 7 bases. V was clipped by 5 bases and J by 5 bases; unmatched bases: 15. The CDR3 loop spans 16 amino acids. The germline V gene encodes CDR1 SGHTA and CDR2 FQGNSA. Written as DNA, the CDR3 is TGTGCCAGCAGCGGCCTAGGTAGGGGGCGCGCCAACGAGCAGTACTTC. Translation gives CASSGLGRGRANEQYF.

V is TRBV27 and J is TRBJ2-1; D call uncertain. V was shortened by 5 bases and J by 6 bases, with 17 bases between the two germline ends. This CDR3 comprises 15 residues. Germline values: CDR1 MNHEY, CDR2 SMNVEV (reference sequence). The CDR3 loop reads CASSPRYGYSNEQFF. Written as DNA, the CDR3 is TGTGCCAGCAGTCCCCGATATGGGTACTCCAATGAGCAGTTCTTC.

The chain employs TRBV4-3 and TRBJ2-1; 9 nucleotides line up with TRBD1. Germline values: CDR1 LGHNA, CDR2 YSLEER. V lost 4 bases to trimming and J lost 2 bases; unmatched junction nucleotides: 6. CDR3 length equals 16 residues. The CDR3, as DNA: TGCGCCAGCAGCCGATTGGACAGGGGCACCTACAATGAGCAGTTCTTC. Encoded protein: CASSRLDRGTYNEQFF.

The chain couples TRBV7-2 to TRBJ1-3; TRBD1 is a possible D gene (6 bases). V was pared by 5 bases and J by 6 bases, with 17 bases between. Germline V gene sequence: CDR1 SGHTA, CDR2 FQGNSA. CDR3 length equals 15 residues. CDR3 sequence reads: CASSRTGIRENTIYF. The CDR3 DNA follows: TGTGCCAGCAGCCGTACAGGGATAAGGGAAAACACCATATATTTT.

The J gene is TRBJ2-7, the V gene TRBV27, with D perhaps matching TRBD1 or TRBD2 (5 bases each). Germline V gene sequence: CDR1 MNHEY, CDR2 SMNVEV (reference sequence). The ends were cut back, 2 bases at V and 2 bases at J, with 13 bases in the middle. CDR3 length equals 15 residues. The CDR3 protein is CASSLGTQGAYEQYF. DNA for the CDR3: TGTGCCAGCAGTTTAGGGACCCAAGGGGCCTACGAGCAGTACTTC.

The rearrangement links TRBV11-1 to TRBJ2-3, with D uncertain. V shed 3 bases and J shed 6 bases, with 13 bases lying between them. CDR1 and CDR2 from the germline V gene are SGHAT and FQDESV (reference sequence). CDR3 length equals 14 residues. This CDR3 reads CASSLQYSGDTQYF. In nucleotides, the CDR3 is TGTGCCAGCAGCTTGCAATACTCTGGGGATACGCAGTATTTT.

The CDR3 sequence: CASSSDRGAEDEQFF. The CDR3 DNA follows: TGTGCCAGCAGTTCTGACAGGGGTGCTGAGGATGAGCAGTTCTTC. V gene TRBV28 combines with J gene TRBJ2-1, with 8 bases that match TRBD1. From germline, CDR1 is MDHEN and CDR2 SYDVKM. This CDR3 is 15 amino acids long. J gave up 8 bases and V 4 bases, and 10 bases lay outside the gene matches. The full variable domain, rest sourced from reference TRBV28 and TRBJ2-1, is DVKVTQSSRYLVKRTGEKVFLECVQDMDHENMFWYRQDPGLGLRLIYFSYDVKMKEKGDIPEGYSVSREKKERFSLILESASTNQTSMYLCASSSDRGAEDEQFFGPGTRLTVL.

V is TRBV11-2 and J is TRBJ2-2; D unclear. The CDR3 extends over 13 amino acids. V was trimmed by 7 bases and J by 1 base, leaving 7 bases between them. Germline-derived CDR1 and CDR2 are SGHAT and FQNNGV. CDR3 sequence reads: CASNHWNTGELFF. DNA for the CDR3: TGTGCCAGCAACCATTGGAACACCGGGGAGCTGTTTTTT.

The chain employs TRBV29-1 and TRBJ1-2, with D perhaps matching TRBD1 (5 bases). V lost 6 bases, J lost 7 bases, and 21 bases lay in between. The germline V gene encodes CDR1 SQVTM and CDR2 ANQGSEA. CDR3 length: 14 residues. The CDR3 region has the DNA TGCAGCGTACCCGATACCGGCCAGGGAGGTGGCTACACCTTC. Translated, it gives CSVPDTGQGGGYTF.

The chain recombines TRBV9 with TRBJ2-3; 9 nucleotides agree with TRBD2. V was clipped by 3 bases and J by 1 base; unmatched bases: 15. The germline V gene has CDR1 SGDLS and CDR2 YYNGEE. The CDR3 covers 19 residues. CDR3 nucleotide sequence: TGTGCCAGCAGCGATCCCCTGGAAGTGCGGGGGGGCGGCACAGATACGCAGTATTTT. This sequence encodes CASSDPLEVRGGGTDTQYF.

The chain joins TRBV2 to TRBJ2-1, with no clear D. The CDR3 covers 15 residues. The germline V gene has CDR1 SNHLY and CDR2 FYNNEI. V was pared by 7 bases and J by 7 bases, with 20 bases between. In DNA, the CDR3 is TGTGCCAGCAAAGCCGGCGGAGCCCTCTGGAATGAGCAGTTCTTC. Translation: CASKAGGALWNEQFF.

A single count supports this clone. CDR3 DNA sequence: TGCGCCAGTACCGATCCTGGGCGGGAAGCTTTCTTT. Amino acids: CASTDPGREAFF. The chain is built from TRBV5-1 and TRBJ1-1, with D hard to call. The CDR3 covers 12 residues. Germline CDR1 is SGHRS and CDR2 is YFSETQ. Trimming left V 8 bases short and J 8 bases short, with 16 bases between. Together with reference TRBV5-1 and TRBJ1-1, the CDR3 gives the full variable domain: KAGVTQTPRYLIKTRGQQVTLSCSPISGHRSVSWYQQTPGQGLQFLFEYFSETQRNKGNFPGRFSGRQFSNSRSEMNVSTLELGDSALYLCASTDPGREAFFGQGTRLTVV.

V is TRBV7-2 and J is TRBJ1-5; no clear D gene. Trimming stripped 5 bases from V and 3 bases from J, with 8 bases between. This CDR3 is 13 amino acids long. Germline V gene data show CDR1 as SGHTA and CDR2 as FQGNSA. CDR3 nucleotide sequence: TGTGCCAGCAGCCCTTACAACAATCAGCCCCAGCATTTT. This codes for CASSPYNNQPQHF.

The chain couples TRBV29-1 to TRBJ1-2; D remains ambiguous. The germline V and J ends were trimmed by 3 bases and 1 base, with 15 bases remaining between them. The CDR3 contains 15 residues. Per the germline V gene, CDR1 is SQVTM and CDR2 is ANQGSEA. The CDR3 DNA sequence: TGCAGCGTTGATGATAGCCGGGAGGGTAACTATGGCTACACCTTC. Residues: CSVDDSREGNYGYTF.

The V gene is TRBV5-4, the J gene TRBJ2-5; 8 positions agree with TRBD2. In germline, CDR1 is SGHNT, CDR2 YYREEE (reference sequence). The CDR3 loop spans 16 amino acids. Germline trimming cut 0 bases from V and 1 base from J; bases unmatched to any gene: 5. CDR3 sequence: CASSLEFSGVQETQYF. DNA of the CDR3: TGTGCCAGCAGCTTGGAATTTAGCGGGGTCCAAGAGACCCAGTACTTC. Filled out from reference TRBV5-4 and TRBJ2-5, the complete variable domain reads ETGVTQSPTHLIKTRGQQVTLRCSSQSGHNTVSWYQQALGQGPQFIFQYYREEENGRGNFPPRFSGLQFPNYSSELNVNALELDDSALYLCASSLEFSGVQETQYFGPGTRLLVL.

The rearrangement joins TRBV4-1 to TRBJ1-1; possibly TRBD1 for D (5 bases). V lost 1 base and J 0 bases, leaving 12 bases between the germline ends. Germline values: CDR1 MGHRA, CDR2 YSYEKL. The length of the CDR3 is 16 residues. This CDR3 reads CASSQGGTGVNTEAFF. Here the CDR3 DNA reads TGCGCCAGCAGCCAAGGCGGAACAGGAGTGAACACTGAAGCTTTCTTT.

Only one count was recorded for this clone. This chain links TRBV29-1 with TRBJ1-1; D uncertain. CDR1 and CDR2 from the germline V gene are SQVTM and ANQGSEA. The CDR3 spans 10 residues. The ends were cut back, 2 bases at V and 8 bases at J, with 6 bases in the middle. The CDR3 coding sequence is TGCAGCGTTGAATTAAAAGAAGCTTTCTTT. The encoded protein is CSVELKEAFF.

In this sample, this clone turned up once. The chain is built from TRBV2 and TRBJ2-5; D may be TRBD1 or TRBD2 (5 bases each). Trimming took off 6 bases at V and 4 bases at J, with 15 bases between the two ends. Per the germline V gene, CDR1 is SNHLY and CDR2 is FYNNEI. The CDR3 runs to 14 residues. CDR3 residues: CASRGLREGETQYF. The CDR3 nucleotides read TGTGCCAGCAGGGGGCTGCGAGAGGGAGAGACCCAGTACTTC.

The V and J genes are TRBV7-9 and TRBJ2-3; 9 bases line up with TRBD2. J gave up 0 bases and V 4 bases, and 2 bases lay outside the gene matches. Germline V gene data show CDR1 as SEHNR and CDR2 as FQNEAQ (reference sequence). This CDR3 region has 15 residues. This CDR3 is CASSSSGTSTDTQYF. The CDR3 DNA follows: TGTGCCAGCAGCTCTAGCGGGACCAGCACAGATACGCAGTATTTT.

The CDR3 spells CSVGDDGYEQYF. The DNA of the CDR3 is TGCAGCGTTGGGGACGACGGTTACGAGCAGTACTTC. The V gene is TRBV29-1, the J gene TRBJ2-7, with D possibly called TRBD1 or TRBD2 (5 bases each). The CDR3 is 12 amino acids. Trimming took 4 bases from V and 4 from J, leaving 11 bases between them. Germline lookup yields CDR1 SQVTM and CDR2 ANQGSEA.